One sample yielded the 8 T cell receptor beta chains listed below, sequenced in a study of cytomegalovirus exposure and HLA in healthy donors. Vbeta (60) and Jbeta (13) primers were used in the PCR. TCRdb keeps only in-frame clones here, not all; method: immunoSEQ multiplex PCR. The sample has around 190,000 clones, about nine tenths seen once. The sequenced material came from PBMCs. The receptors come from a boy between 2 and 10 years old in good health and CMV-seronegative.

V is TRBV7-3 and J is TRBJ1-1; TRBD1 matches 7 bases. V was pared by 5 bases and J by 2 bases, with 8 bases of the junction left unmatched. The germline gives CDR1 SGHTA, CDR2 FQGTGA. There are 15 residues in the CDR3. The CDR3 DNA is TGTGCCAGCAGCCGCCTAGGGGGCGCAAACACTGAAGCTTTCTTT. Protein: CASSRLGGANTEAFF.

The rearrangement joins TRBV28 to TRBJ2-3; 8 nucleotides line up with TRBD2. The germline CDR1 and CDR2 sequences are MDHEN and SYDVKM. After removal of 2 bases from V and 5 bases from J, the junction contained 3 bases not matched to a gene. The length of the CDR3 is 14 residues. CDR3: CASSLSGRRDTQYF. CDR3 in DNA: TGTGCCAGCAGTTTAAGCGGGAGACGAGATACGCAGTATTTT.

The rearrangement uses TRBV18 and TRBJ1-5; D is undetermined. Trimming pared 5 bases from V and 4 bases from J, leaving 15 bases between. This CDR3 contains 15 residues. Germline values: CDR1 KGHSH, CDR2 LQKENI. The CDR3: CASSSLDGKNQPQHF. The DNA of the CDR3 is TGTGCCAGCTCATCCCTCGACGGGAAGAATCAGCCCCAGCATTTT.

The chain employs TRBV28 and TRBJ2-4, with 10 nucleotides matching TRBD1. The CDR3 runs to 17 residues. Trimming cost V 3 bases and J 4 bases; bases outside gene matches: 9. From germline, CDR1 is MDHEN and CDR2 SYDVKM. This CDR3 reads CASSFHRQGALKNIQYF. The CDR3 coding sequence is TGTGCCAGCAGTTTCCACCGACAGGGGGCTTTAAAAAACATTCAGTACTTC.

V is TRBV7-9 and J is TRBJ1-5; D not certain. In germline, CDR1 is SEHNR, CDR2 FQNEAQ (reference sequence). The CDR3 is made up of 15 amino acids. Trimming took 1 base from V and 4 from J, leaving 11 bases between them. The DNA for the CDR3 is TGTGCCAGCAGCTTAGACAGCCGAGGGAATCAGCCCCAGCATTTT. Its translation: CASSLDSRGNQPQHF.

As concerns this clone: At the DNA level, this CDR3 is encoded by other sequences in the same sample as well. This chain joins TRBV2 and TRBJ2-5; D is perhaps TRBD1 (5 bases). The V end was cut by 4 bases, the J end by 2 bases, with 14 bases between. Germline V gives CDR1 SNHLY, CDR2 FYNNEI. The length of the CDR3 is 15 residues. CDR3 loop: CASSAFLGPQETQYF. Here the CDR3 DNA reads TGTGCCAGCAGTGCCTTTCTGGGGCCTCAAGAGACCCAGTACTTC.

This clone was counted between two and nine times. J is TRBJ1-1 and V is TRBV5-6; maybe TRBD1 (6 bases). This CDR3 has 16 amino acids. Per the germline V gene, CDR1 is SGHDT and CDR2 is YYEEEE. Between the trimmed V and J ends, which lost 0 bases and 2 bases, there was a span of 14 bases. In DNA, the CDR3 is TGTGCCAGCAGCTTGGACCAGGGGCGCGTTAACACTGAAGCTTTCTTT. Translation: CASSLDQGRVNTEAFF.

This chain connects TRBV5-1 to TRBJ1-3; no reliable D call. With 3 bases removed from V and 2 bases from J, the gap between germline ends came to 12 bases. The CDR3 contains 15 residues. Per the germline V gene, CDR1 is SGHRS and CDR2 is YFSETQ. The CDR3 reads CASSSIPGTGNTIYF. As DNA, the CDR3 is TGCGCCAGCAGCTCGATCCCGGGGACTGGAAACACCATATATTTT. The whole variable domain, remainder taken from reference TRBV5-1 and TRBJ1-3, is KAGVTQTPRYLIKTRGQQVTLSCSPISGHRSVSWYQQTPGQGLQFLFEYFSETQRNKGNFPGRFSGRQFSNSRSEMNVSTLELGDSALYLCASSSIPGTGNTIYFGEGSWLTVV.